These 29 T cell receptor beta chains were sequenced from one sample in a study of T cell responses to AZD1222 COVID-19 vaccine. Data came from immunoSEQ multiplex PCR; TCRdb stores just in-frame clones and leaves some out. The sample carries fewer than 200,000 clones, about 90% recorded once. The source was peripheral blood, collected on day 0 of MenACWY control vaccination. The receptor set was obtained from an adult in good health.

The chain is built from TRBV28 and TRBJ2-5; 7 positions match TRBD2. Losses at the gene ends were 10 bases for V and 9 bases for J; bases not matched to a gene: 20. CDR1 is MDHEN and CDR2 is SYDVKM in the germline V gene. The CDR3 spans 15 residues. For the CDR3, the DNA is TGTGCCACCATTTTTTCCGGGGGAGGGGTAAGACCCCAGTACTTC. Protein: CATIFSGGGVRPQYF.

V usage is TRBV27 and J usage is TRBJ1-2; no definite D call. Between the trimmed V and J ends, which lost 5 bases and 4 bases, there was a span of 17 bases. The CDR3 sequence is 15 residues long. The germline gives CDR1 MNHEY, CDR2 SMNVEV (reference sequence). The CDR3 DNA is TGTGCCAGCAGTCTCTCGAGGGCAGTCCTCTATGGCTACACCTTC. Translation gives CASSLSRAVLYGYTF.

The gene calls are TRBV5-5 and TRBJ1-1; perhaps TRBD1 as D (5 bases). Germline CDR1 and CDR2: SGHKS and YYEKEE (reference sequence). V lost 1 base and J lost 6, with 13 bases in between. This CDR3 is 14 amino acids long. CDR3 loop: CASSLQGGVAEAFF. The DNA of the CDR3 is TGTGCCAGCAGCTTGCAGGGCGGGGTCGCTGAAGCTTTCTTT.

The V gene is TRBV29-1, the J gene TRBJ2-5; D possibly corresponds to TRBD1 (5 bases). V was pared by 6 bases and J by 5 bases, with 13 bases between. The V gene's germline CDR1 is SQVTM and CDR2 ANQGSEA. The CDR3 extends over 12 amino acids. DNA for the CDR3: TGCAGCGTGGCCCCAAGGGGCGAGACCCAGTACTTC. Its translation: CSVAPRGETQYF.

The chain links TRBV30 to TRBJ2-7, with 7 bases aligning to TRBD1. Trimming cost V 5 bases and J 5 bases; bases outside gene matches: 6. CDR1 and CDR2 from the germline V gene are GTSNPN and SVGIG (reference sequence). The CDR3 runs to 12 residues. DNA of the CDR3: TGTGCCTGGGGGGGACAGTACCACGAGCAGTACTTC. Its translation: CAWGGQYHEQYF. Supplemented by reference TRBV30 and TRBJ2-7, the full variable domain reads SQTIHQWPATLVQPVGSPLSLECTVEGTSNPNLYWYRQAAGRGLQLLFYSVGIGQISSEVPQNLSASRPQDRQFILSSKKLLLSDSGFYLCAWGGQYHEQYFGPGTRLTVT.

The CDR3 loop reads CASREDFYGYTF. CDR3 nucleotides: TGTGCCAGTAGAGAAGACTTCTATGGCTACACCTTC. The rearrangement links TRBV19 to TRBJ1-2; D call uncertain. Germline values: CDR1 LNHDA, CDR2 SQIVND (reference sequence). Trimming shortened V by 6 bases and J by 4 bases, and 9 bases separated the two germline ends. This CDR3 is built from 12 residues.

J is TRBJ2-1 and V is TRBV15, with 14 bases fitting TRBD2. Trimming took 0 bases from V and 7 from J; bases not matched to a gene: 2. CDR3 length: 16 residues. CDR1 is LNHNV, CDR2 YYDKDF, per germline (reference sequence). CDR3 region: CATSRERTSGRNEQFF. Here the CDR3 DNA reads TGTGCCACCAGCAGAGAGAGGACTAGCGGGAGGAATGAGCAGTTCTTC.

The rearrangement uses TRBV4-2 and TRBJ2-7; D gene unclear. There are 13 residues in the CDR3. Trimming took off 2 bases at V and 0 bases at J, with 5 bases between the two ends. Germline CDR1 reads LGHNA; CDR2 reads YNFKEQ. The CDR3 sequence is CASSQITSYEQYF. The DNA of the CDR3 is TGTGCCAGCAGCCAAATAACCTCCTACGAGCAGTACTTC.

The genes are TRBV30 and TRBJ2-7, with D tentatively TRBD1 (6 bases). The CDR3 length is 12 residues. CDR1 is GTSNPN, CDR2 SVGIG, per germline (reference sequence). This chain's CDR3 is CAGSRGTYEQYF. CDR3 DNA: TGTGCGGGGAGCAGGGGCACCTACGAGCAGTACTTC. Based on the CDR3 plus reference TRBV30 and TRBJ2-7, the full variable domain is SQTIHQWPATLVQPVGSPLSLECTVEGTSNPNLYWYRQAAGRGLQLLFYSVGIGQISSEVPQNLSASRPQDRQFILSSKKLLLSDSGFYLCAGSRGTYEQYFGPGTRLTVT.

V usage is TRBV29-1 and J usage is TRBJ1-1, with 8 bases matching TRBD1. Unmatched junction bases numbered 3, after V lost 7 bases and J lost 2 bases. This CDR3 region has 12 residues. In germline, CDR1 is SQVTM, CDR2 ANQGSEA. The DNA for the CDR3 is TGCAGCGCCGGACAGGGTAACACTGAAGCTTTCTTT. This encodes CSAGQGNTEAFF.

The chain recombines TRBV6-5 with TRBJ1-1, with D possibly TRBD1 on 5 matching bases. CDR3 length: 13 amino acids. Germline-derived CDR1 and CDR2 are MNHEY and SVGAGI. V was cut by 4 bases and J by 2 bases, with 8 bases left in between. CDR3 in DNA: TGTGCCAGCAGTTGGACACAAAACACTGAAGCTTTCTTT. It encodes CASSWTQNTEAFF.

The rearrangement links TRBV4-1 to TRBJ1-2; D call uncertain. The CDR3 has 15 amino acids. The germline gives CDR1 MGHRA, CDR2 YSYEKL. V lost 2 bases and J 6 bases, leaving 16 bases between the germline ends. The CDR3 bases are TGCGCCAGCAGCCAACCCCTCGCTAAGGCAAATGGCTACACCTTC. Its protein product is CASSQPLAKANGYTF.

The V call is TRBV27, the J call TRBJ2-7; 8 positions match TRBD1. The V segment lost 8 bases and the J segment 4 bases; nucleotides outside the gene matches: 7. Germline CDR1 reads MNHEY; CDR2 reads SMNVEV (reference sequence). The CDR3 covers 13 residues. The CDR3 here is CASRRTGYYEQYF. The CDR3 nucleotides read TGTGCCAGCCGACGGACAGGGTATTACGAGCAGTACTTC.

The table lists this clone with a few counts. The gene calls are TRBV15 and TRBJ2-2; perhaps TRBD1 as D (6 bases). Trimming pared 3 bases from V and 1 base from J, leaving 12 bases between. CDR3 length: 16 amino acids. The germline gives CDR1 LNHNV, CDR2 YYDKDF (reference sequence). The CDR3 DNA sequence: TGTGCCACCAGCAGGATGGGCAGGGGGAACACCGGGGAGCTGTTTTTT. Encoded protein: CATSRMGRGNTGELFF.

This chain uses TRBV6-1 with TRBJ2-5; D remains ambiguous. CDR3 length: 17 residues. Trimming took 1 base from V and 1 from J, leaving 16 bases between them. The germline V gene encodes CDR1 MNHNS and CDR2 SASEGT. The CDR3 region is CASSEEARGWGQETQYF. DNA for the CDR3: TGTGCCAGCAGTGAAGAGGCCCGTGGATGGGGCCAAGAGACCCAGTACTTC.

The V call is TRBV7-2, the J call TRBJ2-5; D tentatively reads TRBD1 or TRBD2 (5 bases each). The CDR3 consists of 10 residues. V was clipped by 3 bases and J by 9 bases, with 5 bases between them. In germline, CDR1 is SGHTA, CDR2 FQGNSA. The CDR3 spells CASSLGAQYF. Here the CDR3 DNA reads TGTGCCAGCAGCTTGGGGGCCCAGTACTTC.

The chain links TRBV30 to TRBJ2-1; 14 nucleotides agree with TRBD2. V gave up 2 bases and J gave up 0 bases; unmatched junction bases: 9. Germline CDR1 and CDR2: GTSNPN and SVGIG (reference sequence). The CDR3 sequence is 19 residues long. For the CDR3, the DNA is TGTGCCTGGAGTTCCGGGACTAGCGGGAGAGCGAGCTCCTACAATGAGCAGTTCTTC. Translation: CAWSSGTSGRASSYNEQFF.

The V gene is TRBV7-3, the J gene TRBJ1-6; D remains ambiguous. Germline lookup yields CDR1 SGHTA and CDR2 FQGTGA. CDR3 length: 13 residues. The V gene lost 5 bases and the J gene lost 10 bases, with 12 bases spanning the gap. The CDR3 protein is CASSRGMGSPLHF. The CDR3 DNA is TGTGCCAGCAGCCGAGGCATGGGGTCACCCCTCCACTTT.

The chain links TRBV28 to TRBJ1-5, with D possibly matching TRBD1 (6 bases). CDR3 length equals 14 residues. Trimming took 3 bases from V and 6 from J, leaving 12 bases between them. CDR1 and CDR2 (germline): MDHEN, SYDVKM. CDR3 DNA: TGTGCCAGCAGTTTGATGGGGGCGGGTCAGCCCCAGCATTTT. Its protein product is CASSLMGAGQPQHF.

The chain couples TRBV6-5 to TRBJ2-5, with D possibly matching TRBD2 (6 bases). Trimming cost V 4 bases and J 2 bases, with 11 bases left between them. The CDR3 sequence is 14 residues long. Germline-derived CDR1 and CDR2 are MNHEY and SVGAGI. In DNA form, the CDR3 reads TGTGCCAGCAGTTGGGGCGGGGTTCAAGAGACCCAGTACTTC. Encoded protein: CASSWGGVQETQYF.

The rearrangement uses TRBV11-2 and TRBJ2-1; D uncertain. Germline loops: CDR1 SGHAT, CDR2 FQNNGV. V lost 5 bases and J 0 bases, leaving 11 bases between the germline ends. The CDR3 runs 15 residues. The CDR3 nucleotides are TGTGCCAGCAGCCGTGACTGGAGCTCCTACAATGAGCAGTTCTTC. It codes for CASSRDWSSYNEQFF.

The V call is TRBV6-5, the J call TRBJ2-3; tentative D call: TRBD1 (5 bases). The CDR3 loop spans 15 amino acids. Trimming stripped 0 bases from V and 1 base from J, with 8 bases between. CDR1 is MNHEY and CDR2 is SVGAGI in the germline V gene. CDR3 region: CASSYSETGTDTQYF. The CDR3 nucleotides read TGTGCCAGCAGTTACTCAGAGACAGGCACAGATACGCAGTATTTT.

The chain employs TRBV12-3 or TRBV12-4 and TRBJ2-2; D not certain. The germline V and J ends were trimmed by 5 bases and 5 bases, with 9 bases remaining between them. The CDR3 contains 13 residues. CDR3 in DNA: TGTGCCAGCAGTACCCACGGTACCGGGGAGCTGTTTTTT. This codes for CASSTHGTGELFF.

This chain joins TRBV7-9 and TRBJ2-7, with TRBD1 as a possible D gene (6 bases). Germline CDR1 is SEHNR and CDR2 is FQNEAQ (reference sequence). V was shortened by 5 bases and J by 4 bases, with 12 bases between the two germline ends. The CDR3 totals 13 residues. The CDR3 spells CASSGPGQYEQYF. The CDR3 region has the DNA TGTGCCAGCAGCGGACCCGGACAGTACGAGCAGTACTTC. The complete variable domain, with remaining parts taken from reference TRBV7-9 and TRBJ2-7, reads DTGVSQNPRHKITKRGQNVTFRCDPISEHNRLYWYRQTLGQGPEFLTYFQNEAQLEKSRLLSDRFSAERPKGSFSTLEIQRTEQGDSAMYLCASSGPGQYEQYFGPGTRLTVT.

The chain links TRBV6-5 to TRBJ1-4; D remains unclear. CDR3 size: 12 residues. Trimming removed 6 bases at V and 6 bases at J, with 8 bases between. Germline CDR1 reads MNHEY; CDR2 reads SVGAGI. CDR3: CASSDGYEKLFF. CDR3 nucleotide sequence: TGTGCCAGCAGCGACGGTTATGAAAAACTGTTTTTT.

The chain links TRBV9 to TRBJ1-1; 7 positions agree with TRBD1. Germline CDR1 SGDLS, CDR2 YYNGEE. There are 15 residues in the CDR3. With 3 bases clipped from V and 5 bases from J, the junction kept 10 bases outside the gene matches. The CDR3 DNA follows: TGTGCCAGCAGCGCGAGGCGACAGGGTGGGACTGAAGCTTTCTTT. This codes for CASSARRQGGTEAFF.

The chain is built from TRBV30 and TRBJ2-2, with D perhaps being TRBD1 or TRBD2 (6 bases each). Per the germline V gene, CDR1 is GTSNPN and CDR2 is SVGIG (reference sequence). The CDR3 is 14 residues long. V dropped 8 bases and J dropped 1 base, with 14 bases sitting between them. The CDR3 reads CANGGGVNTGELFF. The CDR3 region has the DNA TGTGCCAACGGGGGCGGGGTGAACACCGGGGAGCTGTTTTTT. The variable domain in full, completed from reference TRBV30 and TRBJ2-2, reads SQTIHQWPATLVQPVGSPLSLECTVEGTSNPNLYWYRQAAGRGLQLLFYSVGIGQISSEVPQNLSASRPQDRQFILSSKKLLLSDSGFYLCANGGGVNTGELFFGEGSRLTVL.

The J gene is TRBJ1-3, the V gene TRBV9; D is unresolved. The length of the CDR3 is 15 residues. Germline CDR1 reads SGDLS; CDR2 reads YYNGEE. Trimming removed 7 bases from V and 0 bases from J, with 14 bases in between. CDR3 nucleotide sequence: TGTGCCAGCGGAGTCTCCGGTAGCTCTGGAAACACCATATATTTT. Translated, it gives CASGVSGSSGNTIYF.

The sample holds a few counts of this clone. The genes are TRBV5-3 and TRBJ2-7, with a tentative D call TRBD1 (5 bases). TRBV5-3 is annotated as an ORF whose role is uncertain. The CDR3 runs to 15 residues. V gave up 7 bases and J gave up 4 bases, with 21 bases separating them. CDR3 DNA: TGTGCCAGACCCCCTGACGGACAACTCCCTTACGAGCAGTACTTC. Translation gives CARPPDGQLPYEQYF.